This T cell receptor beta chain was recovered during a study of Ad26.COV2.S vaccination and SARS-CoV-2 variants. At the level of the study: Donor allocation was to the COV1001 Ad26.COV2.S trial arm. Each vaccinee took Ad26.COV2.S intramuscularly, once or twice 56 days apart.

Only in-frame clones appear in the TCRdb table, and some are missing; sequencing was by immunoSEQ multiplex PCR. Of approximately 460,000 clones listed, about nine tenths were seen once; the top ten hold 1.7%. General study findings and limits: Reportedly, after vaccination the spike-specific CD8+ and CD4+ T cell responses displayed substantial breadth.

V lost 3 bases, J lost 7 bases, and 9 bases stayed unmatched. Germline V CDR1 and CDR2: SGHTA, FQGTGA. The CDR3 consists of 16 residues. Treatment noted: about 20 received Ad26.COV2.S at low or high dose, single or two shots; roughly five received placebo; per-sample allocation not given. The samples were gathered on day 63 after the first injection of vaccine or placebo. This clone was found once. Its antigen is not known. The chain combines TRBV7-3 with TRBJ2-1; 10 nucleotides line up with TRBD2. Sample: peripheral blood, taken in a trial of Ad26.COV2.S vaccine versus placebo. The TCR was taken from a person aged 18-65 years who received the Ad26.COV2.S COVID-19 vaccine or a placebo. CDR3 sequence: CASSFQAGGLNNEQFF. Written as DNA, the CDR3 is TGTGCCAGCAGCTTCCAAGCGGGGGGGCTTAATAATGAGCAGTTCTTC.